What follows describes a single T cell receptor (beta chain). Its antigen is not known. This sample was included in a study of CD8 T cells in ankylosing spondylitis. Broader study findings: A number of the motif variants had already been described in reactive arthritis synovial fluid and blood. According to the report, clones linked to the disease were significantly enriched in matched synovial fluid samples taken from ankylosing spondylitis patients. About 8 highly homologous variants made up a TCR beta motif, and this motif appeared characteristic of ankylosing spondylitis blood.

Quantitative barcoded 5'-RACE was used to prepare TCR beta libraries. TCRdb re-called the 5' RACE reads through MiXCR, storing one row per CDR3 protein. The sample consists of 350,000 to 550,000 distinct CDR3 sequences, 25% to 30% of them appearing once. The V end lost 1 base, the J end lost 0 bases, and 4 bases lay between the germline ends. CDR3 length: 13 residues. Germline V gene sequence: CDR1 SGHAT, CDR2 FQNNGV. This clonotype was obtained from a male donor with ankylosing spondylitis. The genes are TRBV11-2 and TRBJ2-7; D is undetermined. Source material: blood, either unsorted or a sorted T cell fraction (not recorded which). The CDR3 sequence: CASSLGISYEQYV. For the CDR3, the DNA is TGTGCCAGCAGCTTAGGGATCTCCTACGAGCAGTACGTC.